This entry concerns a single TCR beta chain. These data are taken from a study of blood T cell repertoires in COVID-19. Turning to the study itself: There were acute and convalescent COVID-19 samples, and they came from the United States, Italy and Spain. In each case, the material was cDNA or gDNA derived from T cells, B-cell-depleted T cells, or PBMCs.

V lost 0 bases and J lost 2; bases outside the gene matches: 18. The CDR3 spans 21 residues. The V gene's germline CDR1 is LGHNA and CDR2 YNFKEQ. Per the original methods: Amplification of reference gene primers provided the estimated nucleated cell counts. Sequencing was performed with immunoSEQ multiplex PCR; in TCRdb, only in-frame clones are kept and a portion is missing. V and J calls and clone size follow that table, whereas D and trimming were derived from the DNA. The repertoire holds tens of thousands of clones, with roughly 90% as singletons. What was sequenced was peripheral blood. This receptor was taken from a woman aged 55-69 years with acute or convalescent COVID-19. The V gene is TRBV4-2, the J gene TRBJ2-3, with 9 bases that match TRBD2. The CDR3 bases are TGTGCCAGCAGCCAAGATTGGATTGGGCTAGCGGGAAACTCCCCCACAGATACGCAGTATTTT. Its translation is CASSQDWIGLAGNSPTDTQYF.